Included here is one TCR beta chain sequence, with context. The CDR3 is 14 residues long. The ends lost 6 bases at V and 6 bases at J; junction bases unmatched: 10. Looked up from germline, CDR1 is MDHEN and CDR2 is SYDVKM. This entry belongs to a study of blood T cell repertoires in COVID-19. Study-wide background: Sample material is recorded as cDNA or gDNA derived from T cells, B-cell-depleted T cells, or PBMCs.

Measured with immunoSEQ multiplex PCR; TCRdb has only the in-frame clones, and not every one. Among more than 200,000 clones, around 90% were seen once, and the ten largest hold less than 8%. The rearrangement uses TRBV28 and TRBJ1-2; 7 bases agree with TRBD1. This sequence was found in a man aged 25-40 years in a cohort exposed to, infected with or recovered from COVID-19 (not recorded which). Sequencing used PBMCs or T cells enriched from blood (not recorded which). In nucleotides, the CDR3 is TGTGCCAGCAGCCAGCCGGGACAGCTTCATGGCTACACCTTC. It yields the protein CASSQPGQLHGYTF.